This T cell receptor beta chain emerged from a study of regulatory T cells in long-lasting Graves disease. This clonotype appeared a few times. The antigen is undetermined. V was cut by 4 bases and J by 3 bases, with 18 bases left in between. Germline V gene sequence: CDR1 SGHRS, CDR2 YFSETQ. This CDR3 region has 16 residues. Whole-study results and caveats: TRBV28 was favored in persistent disease, as were TRBJ1-2 and TRBJ2-5.

HTBI primers from iRepertoire and Arm-PCR of CDR3 regions yielded the TCR beta libraries. Each CDR3 protein is one row after TCRdb ran MiXCR on the multiplex PCR reads. In the table there are about 400,000 distinct CDR3 sequences, 15% of which are singletons. The time point was: newly diagnosed GD, antithyroid drugs for less than 3 months. The TCR library was made from RNA that had been extracted from PBMCs in TRIzol. The same data also went into a second study, on T cells in Graves' hyperthyroidism and ophthalmopathy.

The TCR sequence derives from a middle-aged woman with Graves disease. The source was peripheral blood mononuclear cells (PBMCs), collected at new diagnosis, from a patient treated with antithyroid drugs. The chain joins TRBV5-1 to TRBJ2-3; the D gene is possibly TRBD2 (6 bases). DNA of the CDR3: TGCGCCAGCAGCGGCGGGACCCACCCAGGGACAGATACGCAGTATTTT. Its translation is CASSGGTHPGTDTQYF.